The sequence of this TCR beta chain was determined in a study of long-term antiretroviral therapy in people with HIV. Study-level findings and limits: Information on adherence, resistance and therapy changes was unavailable. After ART, diversity increased yet remained lower than transplant donor controls. All time points showed a repertoire dominated by clones expanded before ART.

Note on this clone: Its target is unknown.

Germline values: CDR1 LGHNA, CDR2 YNFKEQ. Trimming pared 0 bases from V and 3 bases from J, leaving 9 bases between. The CDR3 totals 15 residues. The assay, immunoSEQ v3.0, was run at survey level. The data were produced by immunoSEQ multiplex PCR, yet TCRdb's version contains in-frame clones alone and is incomplete. The sample consists of tens of thousands of clones, 70% to 90% of them appearing once. The material sequenced was unsorted PBMCs, taken 1.1 years after starting antiretroviral therapy. The chain employs TRBV4-2 and TRBJ1-5; no firm D call. The TCR originated in a young man with HIV. The DNA of the CDR3 is TGTGCCAGCAGCCAAGAACCCCGAAACAATCAGCCCCAGCATTTT. Amino acids: CASSQEPRNNQPQHF.